Listed below are T cell receptor beta chains from one sample, sequenced in a study of blood T cell repertoires in COVID-19. Produced via immunoSEQ multiplex PCR; TCRdb's table is partial and in-frame only. This sample has roughly 230,000 clones, with just under 85% found just once. Sequenced material: peripheral blood. These receptors all come from a man aged 50-59 years with acute or convalescent COVID-19. CDR3s include the opening cysteine and the closing phenylalanine or tryptophan. The order of the fields is clone size, V gene, J gene, D gene, CDR3 DNA, CDR3 protein. D genes are given only for firm matches. The size field is filled for only some rows; it gives once, few, many or a size class.

-	TRBV12-3/TRBV12-4	TRBJ1-2	-	TGTGCCAGCAGTTTACAGGACTATGGCTACACCTTC	CASSLQDYGYTF
-	TRBV6-5	TRBJ2-5	TRBD2	TGTGCCAGCAGGAGCGGGGGGGTCGGAACCCAGTACTTC	CASRSGGVGTQYF
-	TRBV27	TRBJ1-1	TRBD1	TGTGCCAGCAGCTTCACAGGGGGACGCACTGAAGCTTTCTTT	CASSFTGGRTEAFF
few	TRBV15	TRBJ1-2	-	TGTGCCACCAGCAGAGGGCCGGGTTCTAACTATGGCTACACCTTC	CATSRGPGSNYGYTF
-	TRBV9	TRBJ1-1	TRBD1	TGTGCCAGCAGCTCGGACAGGGGCACTGAAGCTTTCTTT	CASSSDRGTEAFF
-	TRBV7-9	TRBJ2-5	TRBD2	TGTGCCAGCAGCTTCTCGGGAGCGGGAGAAAAGACCCAGTACTTC	CASSFSGAGEKTQYF
-	TRBV27	TRBJ1-1	TRBD1	TGTGCCAGCAGTTTAGGGACAGGCTTCACTGAAGCTTTCTTT	CASSLGTGFTEAFF
-	TRBV2	TRBJ2-1	-	TGTGCCAGCGGGCCTCTCTTGGTCGGCAATGAGCAGTTCTTC	CASGPLLVGNEQFF
-	TRBV28	TRBJ2-7	TRBD1	TGTGCCAGCAGTTCAATTCAGGGGACAGGGTTCTACGAGCAGTACTTC	CASSSIQGTGFYEQYF
-	TRBV3-1/TRBV3-2	TRBJ1-4	-	TGTGCCAGCAGCCAGAACTCAGGACAGTCAAATGAAAAACTGTTTTTT	CASSQNSGQSNEKLFF
-	TRBV7-3	TRBJ2-6	-	TGTGCCAGCAGCTTGGACATCGTTCCTGGGGCCAACGTCCTGACTTTC	CASSLDIVPGANVLTF
-	TRBV19	TRBJ1-2	-	TGTGCCAGTAGCCGTACAGGCGGCTACACCTTC	CASSRTGGYTF
-	TRBV13	TRBJ2-1	TRBD2	TGTGCCAGCAGCTCCTCCGGGACTAGTTACAATGAGCAGTTCTTC	CASSSSGTSYNEQFF
-	TRBV7-9	TRBJ2-5	-	TGTGCCAGCAGCTCCCGATTTCAGGGCGACGAGACCCAGTACTTC	CASSSRFQGDETQYF
-	TRBV28	TRBJ2-5	TRBD2	TGTGCCAGCAAAAGGGCGGGAGCGGCTGGGACCCAGTACTTC	CASKRAGAAGTQYF
once	TRBV7-9	TRBJ1-2	-	TGTGCCAGCAGCTATGAGGACTATGGCTACACCTTC	CASSYEDYGYTF